These T cell receptor beta chains were read from a single sample in a study of PD-L1 blockade in urothelial cancer. Produced via immunoSEQ multiplex PCR; TCRdb's table is partial and in-frame only. The table includes about 74,000 clones, about 90% detected once. The material sequenced was PBMCs, taken around atezolizumab (anti-PD-L1) treatment. All receptors come from a man in his 70s with urothelial cancer. Each CDR3 is given with its conserved first and last residue. A D gene is named only where the DNA matches it firmly. Only part of the rows carry a size: once, few, many, or a class if the clone is expanded.

D: TRBD2; size: .; J: TRBJ2-7; V: TRBV9; CDR3: CASSFSGASGAYEQYF; DNA: TGTGCCAGCAGTTTTAGCGGGGCTAGCGGAGCCTACGAGCAGTACTTC
D: TRBD2; size: .; J: TRBJ2-1; V: TRBV7-2; CDR3: CASSLKWGGVAGVYEQFF; DNA: TGTGCCAGCAGCTTAAAGTGGGGGGGGGTAGCGGGAGTTTATGAGCAGTTCTTC
D: .; size: .; J: TRBJ2-5; V: TRBV5-4; CDR3: CASSFRAETQYF; DNA: TGTGCCAGCAGCTTCCGCGCAGAGACCCAGTACTTC
D: TRBD1; size: .; J: TRBJ1-1; V: TRBV7-9; CDR3: CASSPGDRGRLAEAFF; DNA: TGTGCCAGCAGCCCTGGGGACAGGGGGCGTCTTGCTGAAGCTTTCTTT
D: .; size: .; J: TRBJ2-1; V: TRBV20-1; CDR3: CSAKGVNEQFF; DNA: TGCAGTGCTAAAGGGGTCAATGAGCAGTTCTTC
D: .; size: .; J: TRBJ2-3; V: TRBV5-1; CDR3: CASSSQGVADTQYF; DNA: TGCGCCAGCAGCTCCCAGGGTGTAGCAGATACGCAGTATTTT
D: TRBD1; size: .; J: TRBJ2-1; V: TRBV2; CDR3: CASRPGTGYYNEQFF; DNA: TGTGCCAGCAGGCCCGGGACAGGGTACTACAATGAGCAGTTCTTC
D: TRBD2; size: .; J: TRBJ2-7; V: TRBV14; CDR3: CASSQGIAGYEQYF; DNA: TGTGCCAGCAGCCAAGGGATAGCGGGATACGAGCAGTACTTC
D: TRBD2; size: .; J: TRBJ2-1; V: TRBV11-2; CDR3: CASSLGLAGEQFF; DNA: TGTGCCAGCAGCTTGGGACTAGCGGGAGAGCAGTTCTTC
D: TRBD2; size: .; J: TRBJ2-3; V: TRBV5-1; CDR3: CASSLIAGGSDTQYF; DNA: TGCGCCAGCAGCTTGATAGCGGGAGGGTCAGATACGCAGTATTTT
D: .; size: .; J: TRBJ1-1; V: TRBV28; CDR3: CASSFERVAFF; DNA: TGTGCCAGCAGTTTTGAGCGAGTAGCTTTCTTT
D: .; size: once; J: TRBJ1-1; V: TRBV19; CDR3: CASSSAAGTEAFF; DNA: TGTGCCAGTAGTAGCGCTGCAGGTACTGAAGCTTTCTTT
D: TRBD1; size: .; J: TRBJ2-5; V: TRBV28; CDR3: CASLQGARETQYF; DNA: TGTGCCAGCCTCCAGGGGGCGCGAGAGACCCAGTACTTC
D: .; size: .; J: TRBJ1-2; V: TRBV7-9; CDR3: CASTKAEGYGYTF; DNA: TGTGCCAGCACCAAGGCGGAGGGCTATGGCTACACCTTC
D: TRBD2; size: .; J: TRBJ2-2; V: TRBV5-1; CDR3: CASNLAGATGELFF; DNA: TGCGCCAGCAACCTAGCGGGAGCGACCGGGGAGCTGTTTTTT
D: .; size: once; J: TRBJ2-3; V: TRBV10-1; CDR3: CASSESTGWSTDTQYF; DNA: TGCGCCAGCAGTGAGTCGACGGGGTGGAGCACAGATACGCAGTATTTT
D: .; size: .; J: TRBJ2-1; V: TRBV6-6; CDR3: CASSRSVNNEQFF; DNA: TGTGCCAGCAGTCGGAGCGTAAACAATGAGCAGTTCTTC